Included here is one TCR beta chain sequence, with context. Its antigen is unidentified. The data originate from a study of T cell responses to AZD1222 COVID-19 vaccine. Study-level points and caveats: Two doses of AZD1222 preceded a rise in Spike-specific TCR breadth and depth. Clonal diversity may have been underestimated, and the donors were mostly white British, with more females than males.

This table comes from immunoSEQ multiplex PCR, and its TCRdb copy is limited to in-frame clones, with some not included. The table has 130,000 or so clones, 85% to 95% seen once. There are 17 residues in the CDR3. V dropped 3 bases and J dropped 7; count of bases not matched to a gene: 10. Germline V gives CDR1 SGDLS, CDR2 YYNGEE. The sequencing used peripheral blood, collected on day 0 of AZD1222 vaccination. The source of this sequence is an adult in good health. The V gene is TRBV9, the J gene TRBJ2-2; 12 bases are a match to TRBD2. The CDR3, as DNA: TGTGCCAGCAGCGCGATATCTAGCGGGAGGGCCATCGGGGAGCTGTTTTTT. Amino acid sequence: CASSAISSGRAIGELFF.